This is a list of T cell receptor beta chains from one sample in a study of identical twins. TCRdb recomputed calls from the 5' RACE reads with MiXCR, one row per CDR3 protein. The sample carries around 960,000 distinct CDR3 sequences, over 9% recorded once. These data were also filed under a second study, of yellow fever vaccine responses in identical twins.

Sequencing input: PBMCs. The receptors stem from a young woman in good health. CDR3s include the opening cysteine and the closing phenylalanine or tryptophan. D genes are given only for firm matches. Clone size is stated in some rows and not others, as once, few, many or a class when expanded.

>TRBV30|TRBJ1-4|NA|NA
TGTGCCTGCCGGGGCCAGACCAGTATTGCAACTAATGAAAAACTGTTTTTT
CACRGQTSIATNEKLFF
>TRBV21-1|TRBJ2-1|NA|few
TGTGCCAGCAGCGCGGCTAGCGGGGGTCTCTACAATGAGCAGTTCTTC
CASSAASGGLYNEQFF
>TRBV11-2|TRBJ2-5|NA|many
TGTGCCAGCAGCCCCCGTGGGTTACAAGAGACCCAGTACTTC
CASSPRGLQETQYF
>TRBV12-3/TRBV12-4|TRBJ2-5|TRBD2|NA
TGTGCCAGCAGAGTAGGACTAGCGGAGCAAGAGACCCAGTACTTC
CASRVGLAEQETQYF
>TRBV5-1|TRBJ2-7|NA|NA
TGCGCCAGCAGCTTACACGAGCAGTACTTC
CASSLHEQYF
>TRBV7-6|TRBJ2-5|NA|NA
TGTGCCAGCAGCTTAGCTTCGCTAGCCCCGCAAGAGACCCAGTACTTC
CASSLASLAPQETQYF
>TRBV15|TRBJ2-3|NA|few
TGTGCCACCAGCGGCACGTTAAGCGGGAGCACAGATACGCAGTATTTT
CATSGTLSGSTDTQYF
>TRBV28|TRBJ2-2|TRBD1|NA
TGTGCCAGCAGTTCGGGACAGGGGGCAAGTGGGCTGTTTTTT
CASSSGQGASGLFF
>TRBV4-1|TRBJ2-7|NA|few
TGCGCCAGCAGCCAAGATTGGTCATCGAGCTCCTACGAGCAGTACTTC
CASSQDWSSSSYEQYF
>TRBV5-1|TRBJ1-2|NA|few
TGCGCCAGCAGCCCGGCAGGGCTATATGGCTACACCTTC
CASSPAGLYGYTF
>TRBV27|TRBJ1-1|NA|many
TGTGCCAGCCCCCCCGGACAGAAGAACACTGAAGCTTTCTTT
CASPPGQKNTEAFF
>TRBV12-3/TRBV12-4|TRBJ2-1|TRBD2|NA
TGTGCCAGCACCCTCATAGCGGGGGAGGGGGATGAGCAGTTCTTC
CASTLIAGEGDEQFF
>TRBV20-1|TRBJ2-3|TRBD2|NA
TGCTGTGCTAGAGATGCATATAGGACTAGCGGGAGGGCGACAGATACGCAGTATTTT
CCARDAYRTSGRATDTQYF
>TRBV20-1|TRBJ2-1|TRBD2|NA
TGCAGTGCTAGAGGTGATAGCGGGGGGACAACCTACAATGAGCAGTTCTTC
CSARGDSGGTTYNEQFF
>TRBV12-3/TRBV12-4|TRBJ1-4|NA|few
TGTGCCAGCAGTTTGGTACAGGGCGAAAAACTGTTTTTT
CASSLVQGEKLFF
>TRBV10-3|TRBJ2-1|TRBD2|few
TGTGCCATCAGATCTACTAGCGGGGGGGAGACGTTCTTC
CAIRSTSGGETFF
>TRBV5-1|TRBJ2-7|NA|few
TGCGCCAGCAGCTGGGGAGCCGGGTCCTACGAGCAGTACTTC
CASSWGAGSYEQYF
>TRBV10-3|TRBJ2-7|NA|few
TGTGCCACCCACGAGGGGGACGTCACTTGGCACTTC
CATHEGDVTWHF
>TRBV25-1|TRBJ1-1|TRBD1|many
TGTGCCAGCAGCCTGGGACAGCCCATGAACACTGAAGCTTTCTTT
CASSLGQPMNTEAFF
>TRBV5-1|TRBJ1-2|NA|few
TGCGCCAGCAGCTTAGATGACAGCCGACTTCTTTCTAACTATGGCTACACCTTC
CASSLDDSRLLSNYGYTF
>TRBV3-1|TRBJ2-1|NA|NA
TGTGCCAGCAGCCATGGCAATGAGCAGTTCTTC
CASSHGNEQFF
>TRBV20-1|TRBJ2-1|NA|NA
TGCAGTGCAGGTCATCCGGGACTCCTATTAACACCGTCCTACAATGAGCAGTTCTTC
CSAGHPGLLLTPSYNEQFF
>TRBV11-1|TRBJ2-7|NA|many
TGTGCCAGCAGTTACGGACAGTTCTACGAGCAGTACTTC
CASSYGQFYEQYF